This T cell receptor beta chain emerged from a study of T cells in narcolepsy. The overall study: Patients with NT1 or NT2 and healthy control donors were enrolled. The study, taken as a whole, reports: Some memory CD4+ repertoires had no autoreactive clone sequences.

Profiled with immunoSEQ multiplex PCR; TCRdb holds only in-frame clones, not every one. The sample lists 25,000 to 35,000 clones, roughly 86% occurring once. Details on this clone: The target antigen is unknown.

CDR3 length: 15 residues. The V gene end was trimmed by 5 bases and the J gene end by 0 bases; junction bases not matched to a gene: 4. CDR1 is SGHTA, CDR2 FQGNSA, per germline. Material: CD45RA- memory CD4+ T cells from PBMCs. This rearrangement joins TRBV7-2 to TRBJ2-1; 7 nucleotides align to TRBD1. The clonotype was recovered from a human donor with narcolepsy. Here the CDR3 reads CASSLRDSSYNEQFF. The CDR3 DNA sequence: TGTGCCAGCAGCCTCCGGGACAGCTCCTACAATGAGCAGTTCTTC.